A selection of T cell receptor beta chains follows, all from one sample in a study of metastatic and nonmetastatic thyroid tumors. From the PCR reads, TCRdb re-called clones with MiXCR. Of fewer than 35,000 clones listed, 20% to 30% are singletons. The sequenced material came from blood. The receptor set was obtained from a female donor with papillary thyroid cancer or a benign thyroid nodule (not recorded which). Some clones in this sample may be carry-over from other donors' samples. The CDR3 runs from the conserved cysteine through the conserved F or W.

TRBJ2-3,TRBV18,CASSPGAGNIPDTQYF
TRBJ1-1,TRBV12-3/TRBV12-4,CASSNLVRGTSYTEAFF
TRBJ1-2,TRBV5-6,CASSIDRGYYYGYTF
TRBJ2-7,TRBV12-3/TRBV12-4,CASSLSQTYEQYF
TRBJ2-3,TRBV6-2/TRBV6-3,CASIEGESTDTRYF
TRBJ1-2,TRBV20-1,CSAFRDGPNYGYTF
TRBJ2-7,TRBV14,CPSSQNHRFSTYEQDF
TRBJ1-4,TRBV11-1,CASSLWGRSTRATNEKLFF
TRBJ1-2,TRBV20-1,CSARGTGTAFLGYTF
TRBJ2-3,TRBV10-3,CAISTGTSTDTQYF
TRBJ2-1,TRBV4-3,CASSQDNGYNEQFF
TRBJ2-2,TRBV10-3,CAIQVRTGELFF
TRBJ1-4,TRBV24-1,CANEGANDKLFF
TRBJ2-6,TRBV3-1,CASRPLSAAQAF
TRBJ2-5,TRBV7-9,CASSPKLAGGRETQYF
TRBJ2-3,TRBV4-1,CASSRGGVVRVGDTQYF
TRBJ2-1,TRBV5-6,CASSLGAGGAYYNEQFF
TRBJ2-1,TRBV13,CASSWDLRDYNEQFF
TRBJ2-7,TRBV4-1,CASSRWTGPSYEQYF
TRBJ2-3,TRBV7-2,CASSFDGGTDTQYF
TRBJ2-1,TRBV28,CASTIQGPSYNEQFF
TRBJ2-1,TRBV6-1,CASSEKGTSGRAGNEQFF
TRBJ1-1,TRBV28,CASRPGRARTEAFF
TRBJ2-3,TRBV6-2/TRBV6-3,CASSPNGDATDTQYF
TRBJ2-7,TRBV5-1,CASSIKGGPSYEQYF
TRBJ2-7,TRBV11-2,CASSGQSYEQYF
TRBJ2-7,TRBV2,CARTGSALEQYF
TRBJ2-1,TRBV20-1,CRTGVGNEQFF
TRBJ2-1,TRBV28,CASSSQCSRSDNEQFF
TRBJ2-5,TRBV6-4,CASSEFGPAGQETQYF
TRBJ2-2,TRBV5-1,CASSRGICTGELFF
TRBJ2-2,TRBV5-1,CASSQGQGNTGELFF
TRBJ2-1,TRBV27,CASSGGLPPNEQFF
TRBJ2-3,TRBV4-1,CASSLTEITDTQYF
TRBJ2-7,TRBV28,CASSMTNPQQYF
TRBJ1-3,TRBV12-3/TRBV12-4,CASSFAGKNTIYF
TRBJ1-2,TRBV6-1,CARSHCGGRGGYTF
TRBJ2-3,TRBV7-2,CASSPGLARDTHYF
TRBJ2-3,TRBV9,CASSVPGGAGDTDTQYF
TRBJ1-1,TRBV27,CASSYLRGQGGGNTEAFF